This entry lists 22 T cell receptor beta chains sequenced from one sample in a study of shared clonotypes between healthy human individuals. Terminally differentiated effector memory CD45RA+ cells were excluded from the naive CD8 cells, which were CD45RO-negative and positively selected for CCR7. Profiled with immunoSEQ multiplex PCR; TCRdb holds only in-frame clones, not every one. The sample has around 580,000 clones, about 98% seen once. Sequenced material: naive CD8+ T cells sorted from blood. The source of these receptors is a man aged 30-40 years in good health.

The chain carries TRBV28 and TRBJ2-1; 15 nucleotides match TRBD2. The CDR3 runs 16 residues. V gave up 1 base and J gave up 8 bases; unmatched junction bases: 3. The V gene's germline CDR1 is MDHEN and CDR2 SYDVKM. This CDR3 is CASSLYRTSGRDEQFF. CDR3 sequence (DNA): TGTGCCAGCAGTTTATACCGGACTAGCGGGAGGGATGAGCAGTTCTTC.

The chain recombines TRBV7-9 with TRBJ2-5, with 7 bases identical to TRBD1. Germline CDR1 SEHNR, CDR2 FQNEAQ (reference sequence). The CDR3 is 16 residues long. V trimming: 3 bases; J trimming: 4 bases; junction bases outside the gene matches: 11. CDR3 amino acids: CASSFLRGLAGETQYF. As DNA, the CDR3 is TGTGCCAGCAGCTTTCTTAGGGGGCTGGCTGGAGAGACCCAGTACTTC. Supplemented by reference TRBV7-9 and TRBJ2-5, the full variable domain reads DTGVSQNPRHKITKRGQNVTFRCDPISEHNRLYWYRQTLGQGPEFLTYFQNEAQLEKSRLLSDRFSAERPKGSFSTLEIQRTEQGDSAMYLCASSFLRGLAGETQYFGPGTRLLVL.

The chain uses TRBV27 and TRBJ2-1, with D possibly matching TRBD1 (6 bases). This CDR3 has 12 residues. Trimming took off 1 base at V and 10 bases at J, with 8 bases between the two ends. Germline assignment: CDR1 MNHEY and CDR2 SMNVEV (reference sequence). The CDR3 bases are TGTGCCAGCAGTTTATGGGGGCGGGAGCAGTTCTTC. Translated, it gives CASSLWGREQFF.

This chain links TRBV6-5 with TRBJ2-1; 10 nucleotides match TRBD2. Looked up from germline, CDR1 is MNHEY and CDR2 is SVGAGI. This CDR3 spans 15 amino acids. V lost 5 bases, J lost 7 bases, and 8 bases stayed unmatched. The CDR3 region is CASSLSGRARNEQFF. In nucleotides, the CDR3 is TGTGCCAGCAGTCTCAGCGGGAGGGCCCGGAATGAGCAGTTCTTC.

The chain uses TRBV5-1 and TRBJ1-2, with a possible D match to TRBD1 (6 bases). The CDR3 totals 15 residues. Germline CDR1 and CDR2: SGHRS and YFSETQ. V lost 1 base and J 1 base, leaving 11 bases between the germline ends. The CDR3: CASSLMSGVNYGYTF. The DNA of the CDR3 is TGCGCCAGCAGCTTGATGTCAGGGGTTAACTATGGCTACACCTTC.

The CDR3 region is CASSPNGVSYGYTF. The CDR3 region has the DNA TGTGCCAGCAGTCCGAATGGGGTGTCCTATGGCTACACCTTC. V usage is TRBV6-5 and J usage is TRBJ1-2; no definite D call. V was shortened by 5 bases and J by 4 bases, with 14 bases between the two germline ends. The CDR3 spans 14 residues. In germline, CDR1 is MNHEY, CDR2 SVGAGI.

This CDR3 reads CASSLVGQTSESDNEQFF. CDR3 nucleotides: TGTGCCAGCAGCTTAGTAGGGCAGACTAGCGAATCTGACAATGAGCAGTTCTTC. The chain combines TRBV7-9 with TRBJ2-1; 8 bases are a match to TRBD2. CDR1 and CDR2 from the germline V gene are SEHNR and FQNEAQ (reference sequence). V gave up 1 base and J gave up 5 bases; unmatched junction bases: 13. CDR3 length: 18 residues.

The rearrangement uses TRBV7-9 and TRBJ1-1; 11 bases map to TRBD1. CDR1 and CDR2 (germline): SEHNR, FQNEAQ (reference sequence). The CDR3 runs to 15 residues. The V and J ends lost 5 bases and 3 bases, in that order; junction bases with no gene match: 5. The CDR3 DNA follows: TGTGCCAGCAGCCCACAGGACAGGGGGCACACTGAAGCTTTCTTT. It specifies CASSPQDRGHTEAFF. The full variable domain, in which reference TRBV7-9 and TRBJ1-1 provide the parts outside the CDR3, is DTGVSQNPRHKITKRGQNVTFRCDPISEHNRLYWYRQTLGQGPEFLTYFQNEAQLEKSRLLSDRFSAERPKGSFSTLEIQRTEQGDSAMYLCASSPQDRGHTEAFFGQGTRLTVV.

A word on this clone: Other DNA variants within this sample encode the same CDR3. The chain recombines TRBV27 with TRBJ1-5; D is unclear. This CDR3 is 12 amino acids long. Trimming stripped 7 bases from V and 4 bases from J, with 8 bases between. Germline V gene sequence: CDR1 MNHEY, CDR2 SMNVEV (reference sequence). For the CDR3, the DNA is TGTGCCAGCACCACCGGGAATCAGCCCCAGCATTTT. Translation: CASTTGNQPQHF.

The V gene is TRBV7-9, the J gene TRBJ2-5; 11 nucleotides agree with TRBD2. Trimming took 7 bases from V and 4 from J; bases not matched to a gene: 14. The germline CDR1 and CDR2 sequences are SEHNR and FQNEAQ (reference sequence). This CDR3 spans 17 amino acids. The CDR3 reads CASTPEASGRWSETQYF. The CDR3 region has the DNA TGTGCCAGCACCCCGGAGGCTAGCGGGAGGTGGTCAGAGACCCAGTACTTC.

About this clone itself: The same CDR3 is also encoded by other DNA sequences in this sample. The chain joins TRBV27 to TRBJ2-3; D is unresolved. Germline V gives CDR1 MNHEY, CDR2 SMNVEV (reference sequence). V shed 1 base and J shed 3 bases, with 5 bases lying between them. The CDR3 has 13 residues. The CDR3 here is CASSLLGTDTQYF. CDR3 DNA: TGTGCCAGCAGTTTATTGGGGACAGATACGCAGTATTTT.

The genes are TRBV27 and TRBJ2-7; a weak D match, TRBD1 (6 bases). Germline values: CDR1 MNHEY, CDR2 SMNVEV (reference sequence). Trimming pared 7 bases from V and 6 bases from J, leaving 16 bases between. The CDR3 runs to 13 residues. The CDR3, as DNA: TGTGCCAGCACTCACACAGGGTTCAGCGAGCAGTACTTC. It translates to CASTHTGFSEQYF.

CDR3 protein: CASSPLGGSYEQYF. The CDR3 DNA is TGTGCCAGCAGTCCCCTCGGGGGGTCCTACGAGCAGTACTTC. The gene calls are TRBV28 and TRBJ2-7; 7 nucleotides match TRBD2. The CDR3 spans 14 residues. CDR1 MDHEN and CDR2 SYDVKM come from the germline V gene. With 5 bases clipped from V and 1 base from J, the junction kept 5 bases outside the gene matches.

This clone was seen just once. The rearrangement joins TRBV5-6 to TRBJ2-7; D is ambiguous. The V end lost 0 bases, the J end lost 1 base, and 11 bases lay between the germline ends. In germline, CDR1 is SGHDT, CDR2 YYEEEE. This CDR3 has 15 amino acids. CDR3 nucleotides: TGTGCCAGCAGCTTGGATGGGTTTCTATCCTACGAGCAGTACTTC. It translates to CASSLDGFLSYEQYF.

CDR3 residues: CASKTDRSSGQPQHF. CDR3 DNA sequence: TGTGCCAGCAAGACGGACAGGTCAAGTGGGCAGCCCCAGCATTTT. The chain uses TRBV6-1 and TRBJ1-5, with 7 bases lining up with TRBD1. V lost 7 bases and J lost 7; bases outside the gene matches: 13. Germline V gene lookup returns CDR1 MNHNS and CDR2 SASEGT. The CDR3 has 15 residues.

This chain's CDR3 is CASSIGGTSGTYNEQFF. CDR3 nucleotides: TGTGCCAGTAGTATAGGAGGGACTAGCGGGACCTACAATGAGCAGTTCTTC. J is TRBJ2-1 and V is TRBV19; 13 positions match TRBD2. With V trimmed by 1 base and J by 2 bases, 2 bases remained unmatched. This CDR3 is built from 17 residues. Per the germline V gene, CDR1 is LNHDA and CDR2 is SQIVND (reference sequence).

The chain links TRBV6-4 to TRBJ2-1; D may be TRBD1 (6 bases). This CDR3 is 16 amino acids long. CDR1 is MRHNA and CDR2 is SNTAGT in the germline V gene. V was clipped by 4 bases and J by 8 bases, with 21 bases between them. The CDR3 protein is CASSGTALGATHEQFF. Written as DNA, the CDR3 is TGTGCCAGCAGTGGGACAGCTCTAGGGGCTACGCATGAGCAGTTCTTC.

About this clone: The sample holds other DNA sequences that translate to the same CDR3. The chain joins TRBV2 to TRBJ2-7, with D tentatively TRBD2 (6 bases). CDR3 length: 12 residues. Trimming took off 6 bases at V and 4 bases at J, with 10 bases between the two ends. The germline V gene encodes CDR1 SNHLY and CDR2 FYNNEI. The CDR3 is CASSPAGYEQYF. CDR3 DNA sequence: TGTGCCAGCAGCCCCGCGGGGTACGAGCAGTACTTC.

The gene calls are TRBV7-2 and TRBJ2-7; 8 bases agree with TRBD2. Germline CDR1 and CDR2: SGHTA and FQGNSA. V gave up 1 base and J gave up 4 bases; unmatched junction bases: 6. This CDR3 spans 15 amino acids. DNA for the CDR3: TGTGCCAGCAGCTTAGGCAGGCGGGAGGAGTACGAGCAGTACTTC. Protein: CASSLGRREEYEQYF.

This clone was picked up one time. This chain joins TRBV27 and TRBJ2-3; 12 bases fit TRBD2. Per germline, CDR1 MNHEY and CDR2 SMNVEV (reference sequence). V shed 5 bases and J 4 bases; nucleotides not matched to a gene: 7. This CDR3 region has 16 residues. CDR3 coding DNA: TGTGCCAGCAGTCGACCTAGACTAGCGGGAGCAGATACGCAGTATTTT. The encoded protein is CASSRPRLAGADTQYF.

The chain carries TRBV18 and TRBJ2-7; D unresolved. Per germline, CDR1 KGHSH and CDR2 LQKENI. Between the trimmed V and J ends, which lost 3 bases and 2 bases, there was a span of 11 bases. The CDR3 totals 14 residues. The CDR3: CASSPSGPAYEQYF. CDR3 DNA: TGTGCCAGCTCACCTTCCGGGCCCGCCTACGAGCAGTACTTC.

The J gene is TRBJ1-5, the V gene TRBV28; no reliable D call. The length of the CDR3 is 14 residues. V was pared by 8 bases and J by 1 base, with 12 bases between. Germline V lookup: CDR1 MDHEN, CDR2 SYDVKM. The CDR3, as DNA: TGTGCCAGCCGAGATGGGCAAAGCAATCAGCCCCAGCATTTT. Translated: CASRDGQSNQPQHF.